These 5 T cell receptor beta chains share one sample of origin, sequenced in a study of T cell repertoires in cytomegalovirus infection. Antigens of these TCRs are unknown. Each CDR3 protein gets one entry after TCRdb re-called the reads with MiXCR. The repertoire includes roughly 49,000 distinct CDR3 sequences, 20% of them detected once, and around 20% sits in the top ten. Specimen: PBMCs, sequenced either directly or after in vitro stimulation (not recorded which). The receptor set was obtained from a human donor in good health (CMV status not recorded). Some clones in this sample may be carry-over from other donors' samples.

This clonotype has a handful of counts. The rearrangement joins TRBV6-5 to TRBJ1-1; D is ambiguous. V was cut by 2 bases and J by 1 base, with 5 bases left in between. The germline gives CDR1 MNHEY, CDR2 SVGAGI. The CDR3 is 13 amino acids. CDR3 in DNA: TGTGCCAGCAGTTACGGGGAGAACACTGAAGCTTTCTTT. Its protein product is CASSYGENTEAFF.

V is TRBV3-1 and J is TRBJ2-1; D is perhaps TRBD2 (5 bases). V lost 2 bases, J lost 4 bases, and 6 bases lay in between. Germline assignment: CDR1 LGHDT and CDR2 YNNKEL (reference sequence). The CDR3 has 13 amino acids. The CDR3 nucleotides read TGTGCCAGCAGCCAACGGGGATACAATGAGCAGTTCTTC. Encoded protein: CASSQRGYNEQFF.

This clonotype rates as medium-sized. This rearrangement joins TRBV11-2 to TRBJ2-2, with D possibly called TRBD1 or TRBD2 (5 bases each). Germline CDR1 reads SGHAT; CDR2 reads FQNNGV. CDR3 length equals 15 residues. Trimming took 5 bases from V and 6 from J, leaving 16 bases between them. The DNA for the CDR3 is TGTGCCAGCAGCCCATCCTCCGGGGCGTCCGGGGAGCTGTTTTTT. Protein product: CASSPSSGASGELFF.

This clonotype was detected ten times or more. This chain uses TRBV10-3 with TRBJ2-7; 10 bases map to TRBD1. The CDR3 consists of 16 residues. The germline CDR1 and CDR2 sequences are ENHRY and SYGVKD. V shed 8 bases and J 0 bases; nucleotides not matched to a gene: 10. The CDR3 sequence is CAIRSDRGPSSYEQYF. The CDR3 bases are TGTGCCATCCGCTCCGACAGGGGGCCTAGCTCCTACGAGCAGTACTTC.

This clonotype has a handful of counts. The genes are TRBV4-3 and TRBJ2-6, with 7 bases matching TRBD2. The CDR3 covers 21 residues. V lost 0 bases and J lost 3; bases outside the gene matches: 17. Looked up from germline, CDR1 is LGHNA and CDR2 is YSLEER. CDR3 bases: TGCGCCAGCAGCCAAGATCCTCCATCCGGGGAGGGGTTGAGTGGGGCCAACGTCCTGACTTTC. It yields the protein CASSQDPPSGEGLSGANVLTF.